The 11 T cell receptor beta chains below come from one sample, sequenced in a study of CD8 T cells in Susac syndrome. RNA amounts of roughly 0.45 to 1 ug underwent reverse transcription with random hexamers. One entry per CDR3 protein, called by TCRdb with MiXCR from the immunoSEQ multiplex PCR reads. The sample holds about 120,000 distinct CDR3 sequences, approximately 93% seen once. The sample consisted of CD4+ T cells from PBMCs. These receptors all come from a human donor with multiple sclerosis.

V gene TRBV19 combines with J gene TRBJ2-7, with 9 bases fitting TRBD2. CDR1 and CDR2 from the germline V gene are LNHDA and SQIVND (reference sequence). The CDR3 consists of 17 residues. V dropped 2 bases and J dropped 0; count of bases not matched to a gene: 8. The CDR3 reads CASSIRLAGLSSYEQYF. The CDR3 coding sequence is TGTGCCAGTAGTATACGGCTAGCGGGGTTGAGCTCCTACGAGCAGTACTTC.

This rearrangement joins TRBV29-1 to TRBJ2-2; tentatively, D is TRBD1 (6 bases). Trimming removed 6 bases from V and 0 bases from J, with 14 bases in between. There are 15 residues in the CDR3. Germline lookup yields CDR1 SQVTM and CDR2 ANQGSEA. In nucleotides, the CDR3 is TGCAGCGTCGGTTTCCGACAGGCGAACACCGGGGAGCTGTTTTTT. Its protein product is CSVGFRQANTGELFF.

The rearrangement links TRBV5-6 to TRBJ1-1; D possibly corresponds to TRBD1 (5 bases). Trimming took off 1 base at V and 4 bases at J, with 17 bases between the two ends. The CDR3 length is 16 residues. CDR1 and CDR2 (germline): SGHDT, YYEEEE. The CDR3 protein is CASSLPHHGGVTEAFF. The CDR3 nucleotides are TGTGCCAGCAGCTTGCCACACCATGGGGGTGTCACTGAAGCTTTCTTT. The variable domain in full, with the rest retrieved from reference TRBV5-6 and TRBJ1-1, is DAGVTQSPTHLIKTRGQQVTLRCSPKSGHDTVSWYQQALGQGPQFIFQYYEEEERQRGNFPDRFSGHQFPNYSSELNVNALLLGDSALYLCASSLPHHGGVTEAFFGQGTRLTVV.

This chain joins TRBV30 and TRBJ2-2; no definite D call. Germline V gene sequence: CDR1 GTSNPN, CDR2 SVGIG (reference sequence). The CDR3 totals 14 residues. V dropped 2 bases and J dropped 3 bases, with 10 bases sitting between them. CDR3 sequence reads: CAWSLQRYTGELFF. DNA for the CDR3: TGTGCCTGGAGTTTACAGCGATACACCGGGGAGCTGTTTTTT.

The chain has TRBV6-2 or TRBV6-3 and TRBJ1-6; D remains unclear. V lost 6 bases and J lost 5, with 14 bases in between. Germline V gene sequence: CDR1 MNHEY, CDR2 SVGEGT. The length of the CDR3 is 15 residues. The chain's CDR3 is CASRFTSQNNSPLHF. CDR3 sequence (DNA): TGTGCCAGCAGATTTACTTCGCAGAATAATTCACCCCTCCACTTT.

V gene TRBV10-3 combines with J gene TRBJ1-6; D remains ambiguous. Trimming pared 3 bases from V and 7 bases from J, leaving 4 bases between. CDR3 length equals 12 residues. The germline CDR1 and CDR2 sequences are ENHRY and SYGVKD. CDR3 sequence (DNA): TGTGCCATCAGTGACGGAAATTCACCCCTCCACTTT. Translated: CAISDGNSPLHF.

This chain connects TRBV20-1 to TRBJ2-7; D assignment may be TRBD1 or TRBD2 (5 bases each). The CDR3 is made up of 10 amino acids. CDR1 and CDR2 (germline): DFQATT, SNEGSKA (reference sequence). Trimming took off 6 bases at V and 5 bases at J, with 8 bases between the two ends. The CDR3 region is CSAGADEQYF. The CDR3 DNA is TGCAGTGCCGGGGCGGACGAGCAGTACTTC.

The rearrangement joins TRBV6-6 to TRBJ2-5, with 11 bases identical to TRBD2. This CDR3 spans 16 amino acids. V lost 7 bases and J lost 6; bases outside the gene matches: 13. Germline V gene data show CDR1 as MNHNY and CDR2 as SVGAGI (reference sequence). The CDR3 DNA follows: TGTGCCAGCATGGATAGCGGGGGGGCGGTAGGAAAGACCCAGTACTTC. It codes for CASMDSGGAVGKTQYF.

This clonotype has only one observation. CDR3 protein: CARQTPYGYTF. The CDR3 nucleotides are TGCGCCAGACAGACTCCCTATGGCTACACCTTC. This rearrangement joins TRBV4-3 to TRBJ1-2; no clear D. The CDR3 extends over 11 amino acids. Trimming cost V 9 bases and J 4 bases, with 9 bases left between them. The germline gives CDR1 LGHNA, CDR2 YSLEER.

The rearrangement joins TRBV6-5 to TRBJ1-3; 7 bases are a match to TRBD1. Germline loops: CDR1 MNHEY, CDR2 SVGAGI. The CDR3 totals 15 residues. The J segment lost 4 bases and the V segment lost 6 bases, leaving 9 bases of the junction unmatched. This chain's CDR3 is CASSSDRARGNTIYF. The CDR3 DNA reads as TGTGCCAGCAGCTCCGACAGGGCGAGGGGAAACACCATATATTTT.

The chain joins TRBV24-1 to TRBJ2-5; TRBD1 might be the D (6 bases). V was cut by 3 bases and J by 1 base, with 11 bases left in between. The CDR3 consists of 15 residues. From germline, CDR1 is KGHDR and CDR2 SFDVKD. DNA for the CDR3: TGTGCCACCAGTGATCCCCGGACAGCCCAAGAGACCCAGTACTTC. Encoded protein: CATSDPRTAQETQYF.